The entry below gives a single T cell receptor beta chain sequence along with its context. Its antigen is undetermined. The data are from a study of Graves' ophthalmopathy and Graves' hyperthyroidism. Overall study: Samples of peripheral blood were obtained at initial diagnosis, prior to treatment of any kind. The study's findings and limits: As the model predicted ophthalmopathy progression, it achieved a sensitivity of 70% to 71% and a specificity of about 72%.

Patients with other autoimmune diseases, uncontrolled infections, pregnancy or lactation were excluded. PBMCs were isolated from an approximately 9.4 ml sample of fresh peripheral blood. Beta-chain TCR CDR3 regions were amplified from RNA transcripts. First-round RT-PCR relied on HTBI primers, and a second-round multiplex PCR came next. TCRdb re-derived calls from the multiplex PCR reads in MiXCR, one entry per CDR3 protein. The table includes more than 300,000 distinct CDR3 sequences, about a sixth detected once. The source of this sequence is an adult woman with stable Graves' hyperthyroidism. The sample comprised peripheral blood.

CDR3 sequence: CASRILGRLAGQLTTGELFF. The CDR3 DNA is TGTGCCAGTAGAATACTCGGTAGACTAGCGGGACAACTGACCACCGGGGAGCTGTTTTTT. The rearrangement uses TRBV19 and TRBJ2-2, with 11 bases lining up with TRBD2. Germline lookup yields CDR1 LNHDA and CDR2 SQIVND (reference sequence). The trim removed 6 bases at V and 4 bases at J, leaving 19 bases unmatched. This CDR3 is 20 amino acids long.